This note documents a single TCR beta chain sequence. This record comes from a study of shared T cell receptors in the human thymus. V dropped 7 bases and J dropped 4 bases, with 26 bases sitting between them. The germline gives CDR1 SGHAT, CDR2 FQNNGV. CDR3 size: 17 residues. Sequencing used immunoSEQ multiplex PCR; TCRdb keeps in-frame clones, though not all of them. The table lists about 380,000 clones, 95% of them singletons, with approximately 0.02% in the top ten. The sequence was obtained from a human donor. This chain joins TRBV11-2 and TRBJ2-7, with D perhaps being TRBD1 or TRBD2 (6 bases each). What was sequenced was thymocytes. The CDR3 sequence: CASTSTRGQGRNYEQYF. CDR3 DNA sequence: TGTGCCAGCACCTCCACCCGGGGGCAGGGGAGGAATTACGAGCAGTACTTC.